The TCR beta chain under discussion was sequenced for a study of CD8 T cells in ankylosing spondylitis (dated by TCRdb to about 2017). In the study overall: To find TCR variants linked to disease, the study profiled T cell receptor beta repertoires in ankylosing spondylitis patients and healthy donors. The whole study cohort included 95 to 130 healthy donors and roughly 24 ankylosing spondylitis patients. Peripheral blood samples were taken, and synovial fluid was additionally collected from ankylosing spondylitis patients.

The paper's findings and limits, for the study overall: A TCR beta motif of fewer than 10 highly homologous amino acid variants appeared characteristic of blood from ankylosing spondylitis patients. Significant enrichment of the disease-linked clones was reported in matched synovial fluid samples from ankylosing spondylitis patients. Some of the motif variants had been reported before in the synovial fluid and blood of reactive arthritis patients, a finding that suggests common disease-initiation mechanisms. The disease-linked clones showed a CD8+ phenotype and occurred at relatively low frequencies in peripheral blood.

These reads were obtained on an Illumina HiSeq 2500. TCR beta libraries were prepared by quantitative 5'-RACE with molecular barcodes. Under the source paper's analysis protocol: A new computational method, built on a probabilistic model of VDJ rearrangement, was used to identify disease-linked TCR variants. TCRdb applied fastp at Q25 and MiXCR to the public reads, then kept only in-frame beta chains. One record per CDR3 amino acid sequence lists the most common genes and DNA. For this entry, the V and J calls and clone size follow TCRdb and not the study's own pipeline. For this sample the table gives nearly 350,000 distinct CDR3 sequences, of which roughly 14% were detected only once. The ten largest clonotypes hold roughly 0.99% of the sample. To note about this clonotype: There is no known antigen for this receptor. The sample holds no much larger clone one base away, and base qualities are not on file.

V and J are trimmed by 0 bases and 6 bases, and the gene matches miss 1 base of the junction. The germline V gene (reference sequence) sets CDR1 to SEHNR and CDR2 to FQNEAQ. The CDR3 runs 13 amino acids, cysteine and phenylalanine included. Only the CDR3 part of the read is kept: 39 bases, read in frame from the first base. This sequence was found in a male donor with ankylosing spondylitis or in good health (not recorded which). The chain uses TRBV7-9 and TRBJ1-2, with 7 bases in between that match TRBD1. Input material: blood, either unsorted or a sorted T cell fraction (not recorded which). The DNA sequence is TGTGCCAGCAGCTTAGCACAGGGGAATGGCTACACCTTC. Translated, it reads CASSLAQGNGYTF.